Included here is one T cell receptor beta chain sequence, with context. Its matching antigen is unknown. Here immunoSEQ multiplex PCR was the method, and the copy in TCRdb shows in-frame clones only, minus some. Here the sample spans 85,000 to 90,000 clones, 75% to 90% being singletons. This entry comes from a study of OX40 agonist ivuxolimab in advanced cancers. Study details: An agonistic anti-OX40 (CD134) antibody, ivuxolimab, was used to treat the patients. Enrolled patients in dose escalation had cancers that were hepatocellular carcinoma, melanoma, renal cell or head and neck cancer.

Findings and limits, study-wide: Clonal expansion from baseline to week 6 occurred in both CD4+ and CD8+ T cells. Expanded clones were, on average, more numerous among CD8+ T cells than CD4+.

Specimen: CD4+ or CD8+ T cells sorted from blood, collected in a trial of the OX40 agonist ivuxolimab. The receptor's source is an adult with an advanced solid tumor such as melanoma, head and neck, liver or kidney cancer.

This CDR3 reads CASSGGTGGGGEQYF. The CDR3, as DNA: TGCGCCAGCAGCGGAGGGACAGGGGGAGGTGGAGAGCAGTACTTC. The chain carries TRBV5-1 and TRBJ2-7; 11 bases match TRBD1. CDR3 size: 15 residues. Per the germline V gene, CDR1 is SGHRS and CDR2 is YFSETQ. V gave up 4 bases and J gave up 7 bases; unmatched junction bases: 10.